This T cell receptor beta chain was sequenced for a study of blood T cell repertoires in COVID-19. Here immunoSEQ multiplex PCR was the method, and the copy in TCRdb shows in-frame clones only, minus some. The repertoire has about 410,000 clones, about nine tenths of them found once; the top ten carry 1.4% to 1.5%. The CDR3 length is 13 residues. The V end was cut by 7 bases, the J end by 7 bases, with 17 bases between. Germline V lookup: CDR1 SGHNT, CDR2 YYREEE (reference sequence). The chain has TRBV5-4 and TRBJ1-2; D perhaps matches TRBD1 (6 bases). The sample was peripheral blood. The sequence was obtained from a woman aged 30 to 39 with active or convalescent COVID-19. The CDR3 coding sequence is TGTGCCAGCTCCACCAGGGGAACGATTGGCTACACCTTC. This encodes CASSTRGTIGYTF.